These 7 T cell receptor beta chains originate from one sample sequenced in a study of response to subunit inactivated influenza vaccine. TCRdb fed the RT-PCR reads into MiXCR, producing one record per CDR3 protein. The sample carries 450,000 to 600,000 distinct CDR3 sequences, approximately 7.1% recorded once. The sample consisted of PBMCs from blood, taken roughly 24 months after vaccination. All receptors come from a man aged 50-75 years who received an inactivated influenza vaccine.

This chain joins TRBV7-9 and TRBJ2-5; no definite D call. Looked up from germline, CDR1 is SEHNR and CDR2 is FQNEAQ (reference sequence). The V end lost 1 base, the J end lost 4 bases, and 13 bases lay between the germline ends. There are 15 residues in the CDR3. The CDR3, as DNA: TGTGCCAGCAGCTTAGACCGGACCCGAGGAGAGACCCAGTACTTC. Amino acids: CASSLDRTRGETQYF.

This clonotype was picked up many times. The chain employs TRBV25-1 and TRBJ2-3, with 11 positions matching TRBD2. This CDR3 has 17 amino acids. Germline V CDR1 and CDR2: MGHDK, SYGVNS. The V and J ends lost 4 bases and 0 bases, in that order; junction bases with no gene match: 6. CDR3 sequence: CASSALAGGPSTDTQYF. CDR3 in DNA: TGTGCCAGCAGTGCGCTAGCGGGGGGACCAAGCACAGATACGCAGTATTTT. The full variable domain, completed using reference TRBV25-1 and TRBJ2-3, is EADIYQTPRYLVIGTGKKITLECSQTMGHDKMYWYQQDPGMELHLIHYSYGVNSTEKGDLSSESTVSRIRTEHFPLTLESARPSHTSQYLCASSALAGGPSTDTQYFGPGTRLTVL.

The chain recombines TRBV20-1 with TRBJ2-2, with TRBD1 as a possible D gene (5 bases). CDR1 is DFQATT, CDR2 SNEGSKA, per germline (reference sequence). The ends were cut back, 0 bases at V and 0 bases at J, with 11 bases in the middle. CDR3 length: 16 amino acids. The CDR3 nucleotides are TGCAGTGCTAGAGATAGGGGCCACCCGAACACCGGGGAGCTGTTTTTT. This gives the protein CSARDRGHPNTGELFF.

In its sample, this clonotype was seen a few times. The chain carries TRBV20-1 and TRBJ2-5, with 10 bases lining up with TRBD2. Germline trimming cut 0 bases from V and 1 base from J; bases unmatched to any gene: 2. The CDR3 runs to 15 residues. In germline, CDR1 is DFQATT, CDR2 SNEGSKA (reference sequence). DNA of the CDR3: TGCAGTGCTAGAGATACTAGCGGGGCCCAAGAGACCCAGTACTTC. It encodes CSARDTSGAQETQYF.

This clonotype occurred many times. The chain couples TRBV19 to TRBJ2-5; D remains unclear. This CDR3 is built from 15 residues. CDR1 LNHDA and CDR2 SQIVND come from the germline V gene (reference sequence). Trimming pared 4 bases from V and 4 bases from J, leaving 16 bases between. The CDR3 nucleotides read TGTGCCAGTAGTAATCCCCGAAGCAGAATAGAGACCCAGTACTTC. Protein product: CASSNPRSRIETQYF.

This clonotype was seen many times. The rearrangement joins TRBV20-1 to TRBJ1-2, with D maybe TRBD1 (6 bases). The CDR3 length is 15 residues. The V gene lost 3 bases and the J gene lost 5 bases, with 19 bases spanning the gap. Per the germline V gene, CDR1 is DFQATT and CDR2 is SNEGSKA (reference sequence). CDR3 in DNA: TGCAGTGCTAGTACCAGACGACAGGCTACTTATGGCTACACCTTC. Residues: CSASTRRQATYGYTF.

This clonotype turned up a few times. This rearrangement joins TRBV13 to TRBJ2-7; perhaps TRBD2 as D (6 bases). This CDR3 has 13 residues. Germline CDR1 and CDR2: PRHDT and FYEKMQ (reference sequence). V was trimmed by 5 bases and J by 1 base, leaving 9 bases between them. The CDR3: CASSGSGSYEQYF. In DNA, the CDR3 is TGTGCCAGCAGCGGTAGCGGTTCCTACGAGCAGTACTTC.